A single sample gave rise to the 30 T cell receptor beta chains below, sequenced in a study of blood T cell repertoires in COVID-19. The method was immunoSEQ multiplex PCR; TCRdb's version includes in-frame clones alone and lacks a portion of them. This table has around 250,000 clones, 90% appearing once. Input material: PBMCs or T cells enriched from blood (not recorded which). The receptors were sampled from a man aged 50 to 59 who had been exposed to COVID-19.

The genes are TRBV11-3 and TRBJ1-4, with 9 bases aligning to TRBD1. With V trimmed by 6 bases and J by 6 bases, 5 bases remained unmatched. The CDR3 runs to 14 residues. Per germline, CDR1 SGHNT and CDR2 YENEEA. CDR3 amino acids: CASRRQGVDEKLFF. The DNA of the CDR3 is TGTGCCAGCAGACGACAGGGGGTGGATGAAAAACTGTTTTTT.

V usage is TRBV19 and J usage is TRBJ1-6; a weak D match, TRBD1 (6 bases). CDR1 LNHDA and CDR2 SQIVND come from the germline V gene (reference sequence). The CDR3 length is 17 residues. Between the trimmed V and J ends, which lost 1 base and 0 bases, there was a span of 10 bases. The CDR3 sequence is CASSIGGQSSYNSPLHF. DNA of the CDR3: TGTGCCAGTAGTATAGGGGGACAAAGCTCCTATAATTCACCCCTCCACTTT.

This clone is a singleton in its sample. The chain couples TRBV5-4 to TRBJ1-5; the D gene is possibly TRBD1 (5 bases). This CDR3 has 16 residues. V was shortened by 0 bases and J by 7 bases, with 17 bases between the two germline ends. Germline assignment: CDR1 SGHNT and CDR2 YYREEE (reference sequence). CDR3 sequence reads: CASSLGGGGAGQPQHF. The DNA for the CDR3 is TGTGCCAGCAGCTTGGGAGGAGGAGGGGCAGGGCAGCCCCAGCATTTT.

The CDR3 DNA follows: TGTGCCAGCAGCTCACGGGGGGGATACAATCAGCCCCAGCATTTT. Its translation: CASSSRGGYNQPQHF. The chain joins TRBV28 to TRBJ1-5; a weak D match, TRBD1 (5 bases). Trimming cost V 6 bases and J 3 bases, with 15 bases left between them. The CDR3 totals 15 residues. Germline assignment: CDR1 MDHEN and CDR2 SYDVKM.

This chain joins TRBV28 and TRBJ1-1, with a possible D match to TRBD1 (6 bases). The V end was cut by 6 bases, the J end by 8 bases, with 16 bases between. The CDR3 sequence is 13 residues long. Germline CDR1 reads MDHEN; CDR2 reads SYDVKM. As DNA, the CDR3 is TGTGCCAGCAGGGCCATTGACAGGCAGGAAGCTTTCTTT. Protein sequence: CASRAIDRQEAFF.

This rearrangement joins TRBV28 to TRBJ1-6; the D gene is possibly TRBD1 (6 bases). This CDR3 has 15 amino acids. Germline assignment: CDR1 MDHEN and CDR2 SYDVKM. V shed 2 bases and J shed 7 bases, with 12 bases lying between them. The CDR3 loop reads CASSLMSQGNSPLHF. CDR3 nucleotides: TGTGCCAGCAGTTTAATGTCGCAGGGGAATTCACCCCTCCACTTT.

The chain links TRBV10-1 to TRBJ2-1, with 16 bases lining up with TRBD2. CDR1 and CDR2 (germline): WNHNN, SYGVQD (reference sequence). The J segment lost 9 bases and the V segment lost 4 bases, leaving 3 bases of the junction unmatched. The CDR3 runs to 15 residues. CDR3 bases: TGCGCCAGCAGTGCCGGGACTAGCGGGAGGGTTGAGCAGTTCTTC. It yields the protein CASSAGTSGRVEQFF.

The V and J genes are TRBV3-1 (or the pseudogene TRBV3-2) and TRBJ1-2; D remains unclear. This CDR3 is built from 13 residues. Trimming pared 4 bases from V and 1 base from J, leaving 7 bases between. The germline CDR1 and CDR2 sequences are LGHDT and YNNKEL (reference sequence). CDR3 DNA sequence: TGTGCCAGCAGCCCTCGGGTTAACTATGGCTACACCTTC. Protein: CASSPRVNYGYTF.

The chain has TRBV21-1 and TRBJ2-3; TRBD1, the table's D call, lacks a check against the DNA. TRBV21-1 has pseudogene status. This CDR3 has 17 amino acids. The CDR3: CASSTGRDRPSTDTQYF. The CDR3 DNA follows: TGTGCCAGCAGCACCGGGCGGGACAGACCTAGCACAGATACGCAGTATTTT.

The genes are TRBV5-1 and TRBJ1-1; 7 positions match TRBD1. Looked up from germline, CDR1 is SGHRS and CDR2 is YFSETQ. The CDR3 extends over 15 amino acids. Trimming cost V 4 bases and J 1 base; bases outside gene matches: 7. CDR3 amino acids: CASSITGVRNTEAFF. In DNA form, the CDR3 reads TGCGCCAGCAGCATAACAGGGGTGAGGAACACTGAAGCTTTCTTT.

The chain joins TRBV5-4 to TRBJ2-7; 7 nucleotides line up with TRBD2. The CDR3 has 13 amino acids. Germline assignment: CDR1 SGHNT and CDR2 YYREEE (reference sequence). Trimming removed 0 bases from V and 4 bases from J; junction bases left unmatched: 1. CDR3 in amino acids: CASSLASGYEQYF. CDR3 DNA: TGTGCCAGCAGCTTGGCTAGCGGATACGAGCAGTACTTC.

V is TRBV4-2 and J is TRBJ2-1, with D possibly being TRBD2 (5 bases). V was cut by 4 bases and J by 8 bases, with 12 bases left in between. The CDR3 has 13 residues. CDR1 is LGHNA, CDR2 YNFKEQ, per germline. The CDR3 loop is CASSLGGPDEQFF. In DNA, the CDR3 is TGTGCCAGCAGCCTTGGCGGGCCCGATGAGCAGTTCTTC.

The gene calls are TRBV28 and TRBJ2-7; D might be TRBD2 (6 bases). Per germline, CDR1 MDHEN and CDR2 SYDVKM. This CDR3 has 13 amino acids. V was pared by 7 bases and J by 4 bases, with 14 bases between. The CDR3 here is CASIAAGSYEQYV. CDR3 coding DNA: TGTGCCAGCATAGCGGCGGGATCGTACGAGCAGTACGTC.

The J gene is TRBJ1-3, the V gene TRBV7-2, with D possibly being TRBD1 (5 bases). V was shortened by 2 bases and J by 1 base, with 15 bases between the two germline ends. Looked up from germline, CDR1 is SGHTA and CDR2 is FQGNSA. The CDR3 has 17 residues. CDR3 loop: CASSLKFGGDSGNTIYF. CDR3 sequence (DNA): TGTGCCAGCAGCTTAAAATTCGGAGGGGATTCTGGAAACACCATATATTTT.

V usage is TRBV28 and J usage is TRBJ2-1, with 8 bases aligning to TRBD2. With 6 bases clipped from V and 8 bases from J, the junction kept 12 bases outside the gene matches. The CDR3 loop spans 15 amino acids. Germline CDR1 MDHEN, CDR2 SYDVKM. The CDR3 sequence is CASRGAGAVKDEQFF. CDR3 DNA: TGTGCCAGCAGAGGAGCGGGGGCCGTAAAGGATGAGCAGTTCTTC.

The J gene is TRBJ1-1, the V gene TRBV18; D perhaps matches TRBD1 (5 bases). V dropped 4 bases and J dropped 3 bases, with 15 bases sitting between them. The CDR3 runs to 15 residues. CDR1 KGHSH and CDR2 LQKENI come from the germline V gene. The CDR3, as DNA: TGTGCCAGCTCACTTAGAAGGGTAGGGGACACTGAAGCTTTCTTT. It encodes CASSLRRVGDTEAFF.

The rearrangement uses TRBV7-6 and TRBJ2-7; TRBD1 matches 8 bases. The CDR3 is 13 amino acids. The V and J ends lost 4 bases and 10 bases, in that order; junction bases with no gene match: 9. Per germline, CDR1 SGHVS and CDR2 FNYEAQ. The CDR3 DNA reads as TGTGCCAGCAGCTCATCTACTCAGGGGGCTCAGTACTTC. The encoded protein is CASSSSTQGAQYF.

The chain has TRBV29-1 and TRBJ1-3; TRBD1 aligns across 9 bases. This CDR3 spans 13 amino acids. V dropped 6 bases and J dropped 8; count of bases not matched to a gene: 8. Germline V lookup: CDR1 SQVTM, CDR2 ANQGSEA. The CDR3 loop reads CSVTQGAPDTIYF. CDR3 sequence (DNA): TGCAGCGTCACACAGGGGGCGCCGGACACCATATATTTT.

This clone has only one observation. The rearrangement joins TRBV6-5 to TRBJ1-4; TRBD1 matches at 7 bases. V shed 6 bases and J 2 bases; nucleotides not matched to a gene: 3. Germline CDR1 reads MNHEY; CDR2 reads SVGAGI. CDR3 size: 14 residues. The CDR3 bases are TGTGCCAGCAGAACGGACAGGACTAATGAAAAACTGTTTTTT. It translates to CASRTDRTNEKLFF.

The chain has TRBV28 and TRBJ1-2; D gene unclear. Germline CDR1 MDHEN, CDR2 SYDVKM. V was trimmed by 4 bases and J by 0 bases, leaving 6 bases between them. The CDR3 consists of 13 residues. The CDR3 spells CASSSATNYGYTF. The CDR3 nucleotides are TGTGCCAGCAGTTCCGCGACTAACTATGGCTACACCTTC.

The J gene is TRBJ2-1, the V gene TRBV7-2; 7 bases map to TRBD2. The ends lost 0 bases at V and 0 bases at J; junction bases unmatched: 11. CDR1 and CDR2 (germline): SGHTA, FQGNSA. The CDR3 is made up of 19 amino acids. CDR3 region: CASSLAGGLYRGSYNEQFF. DNA of the CDR3: TGTGCCAGCAGCTTAGCGGGAGGGCTATACCGGGGCTCCTACAATGAGCAGTTCTTC.

This chain links TRBV13 with TRBJ2-6; TRBD1 matches 12 bases. Per the germline V gene, CDR1 is PRHDT and CDR2 is FYEKMQ (reference sequence). This CDR3 comprises 19 residues. Losses at the gene ends were 3 bases for V and 3 bases for J; bases not matched to a gene: 9. The CDR3: CASSFQGGQGALGANVLTF. In DNA, the CDR3 is TGTGCCAGCAGCTTCCAAGGGGGACAGGGGGCCCTTGGGGCCAACGTCCTGACTTTC. Full variable domain (outside the CDR3, taken from reference TRBV13 and TRBJ2-6): AAGVIQSPRHLIKEKRETATLKCYPIPRHDTVYWYQQGPGQDPQFLISFYEKMQSDKGSIPDRFSAQQFSDYHSELNMSSLELGDSALYFCASSFQGGQGALGANVLTFGAGSRLTVL.

The chain joins TRBV5-1 to TRBJ1-1; 11 positions match TRBD1. The CDR3 spans 16 residues. The germline V gene has CDR1 SGHRS and CDR2 YFSETQ. V lost 4 bases and J lost 0; bases outside the gene matches: 5. In DNA, the CDR3 is TGCGCCAGCAGCCCTGGGACAGGGGGAATGAACACTGAAGCTTTCTTT. Protein product: CASSPGTGGMNTEAFF.

The chain joins TRBV10-1 to TRBJ2-7; D is undetermined. Trimming left V 8 bases short and J 4 bases short, with 9 bases between. Germline loops: CDR1 WNHNN, CDR2 SYGVQD (reference sequence). The CDR3 is 11 residues long. The CDR3 nucleotides read TGCGCCAGCCCCCCCCCGTACGAGCAGTACGTC. It specifies CASPPPYEQYV.

This chain uses TRBV28 with TRBJ1-6, with TRBD1 identical over 7 bases. With V trimmed by 6 bases and J by 9 bases, 5 bases remained unmatched. Germline V gives CDR1 MDHEN, CDR2 SYDVKM. This CDR3 spans 13 amino acids. This CDR3 is CASSPDRASPLHF. The CDR3, as DNA: TGTGCCAGCAGCCCAGACAGGGCTTCACCCCTCCACTTT.

The chain couples TRBV6-5 to TRBJ1-5, with 9 bases identical to TRBD1. V shed 4 bases, J shed 7 bases, and the junction held 8 bases outside the gene matches. Germline assignment: CDR1 MNHEY and CDR2 SVGAGI. This CDR3 comprises 15 residues. CDR3 in amino acids: CASSSIMDRGQPQHF. CDR3 nucleotides: TGTGCCAGCAGTTCGATAATGGACAGGGGACAGCCCCAGCATTTT.

The V and J genes are TRBV18 and TRBJ2-7; perhaps TRBD1 as D (5 bases). Germline CDR1 and CDR2: KGHSH and LQKENI. CDR3 length: 13 amino acids. The germline V and J ends were trimmed by 2 bases and 4 bases, with 9 bases remaining between them. In nucleotides, the CDR3 is TGTGCCAGCTCACCAAGGGGCCAATACGAGCAGTACGTC. The encoded protein is CASSPRGQYEQYV.

This clone was counted ten times or more. This rearrangement joins TRBV3-1 (or the pseudogene TRBV3-2) to TRBJ2-5; the D gene is possibly TRBD2 (5 bases). The germline V gene encodes CDR1 LGHDT and CDR2 YNNKEL (reference sequence). The CDR3 contains 13 residues. The V end lost 4 bases, the J end lost 7 bases, and 13 bases lay between the germline ends. In nucleotides, the CDR3 is TGTGCCAGCAGCCCTCTCCGCCGGGGGACCCAGTACTTC. Protein product: CASSPLRRGTQYF.

The gene calls are TRBV5-4 and TRBJ2-7; D is perhaps TRBD2 (7 bases). V lost 2 bases and J lost 2, with 14 bases in between. CDR1 is SGHNT, CDR2 YYREEE, per germline (reference sequence). The CDR3 has 15 residues. DNA of the CDR3: TGTGCCAGCAGCTTTGGGGGGGCCCGAACCTACGAGCAGTACGTC. Translated: CASSFGGARTYEQYV.

The chain is built from TRBV27 and TRBJ2-6, with D tentatively TRBD1 (6 bases). V was pared by 8 bases and J by 9 bases, with 23 bases between. Germline lookup yields CDR1 MNHEY and CDR2 SMNVEV (reference sequence). The CDR3 covers 16 residues. The DNA of the CDR3 is TGTGCCAGCCCCGATCGACAGGCCGGGCCCTACAACGTCCTGACTTTC. This translates into CASPDRQAGPYNVLTF. Based on the CDR3 plus reference TRBV27 and TRBJ2-6, the full variable domain is EAQVTQNPRYLITVTGKKLTVTCSQNMNHEYMSWYRQDPGLGLRQIYYSMNVEVTDKGDVPEGYKVSRKEKRNFPLILESPSPNQTSLYFCASPDRQAGPYNVLTFGAGSRLTVL.